This T cell receptor beta chain was captured by sequencing in a study of blood T cell repertoires in COVID-19. Sequencing was performed with immunoSEQ multiplex PCR; in TCRdb, only in-frame clones are kept and a portion is missing. Of some 110,000 clones listed, roughly 84% were seen once; the top ten hold about 4%. Resolution of symptoms, clearance, or two negative PCRs was present in recovered Cohort 3 donors. Trimming took off 0 bases at V and 4 bases at J, with 10 bases between the two ends. Germline V gene data show CDR1 as LGHNA and CDR2 as YNFKEQ. The length of the CDR3 is 15 residues. Sequences were obtained from PBMCs or T cells enriched from blood (not recorded which). The chain couples TRBV4-2 to TRBJ1-5; the D is unclear. The source of this sequence is a young woman who had recovered from COVID-19. CDR3 protein: CASSQERTSNQPQHF. CDR3 DNA sequence: TGTGCCAGCAGCCAAGAGCGAACGAGTAATCAGCCCCAGCATTTT.